The rows below give T cell receptor beta chains drawn from one sample of a study of blood T cell repertoires in COVID-19. Produced via immunoSEQ multiplex PCR; TCRdb's table is partial and in-frame only. The sample yields around 100,000 clones, roughly 91% seen once. Sequencing was carried out using peripheral blood. Receptor source: a man younger than 30 with COVID-19, enrolled during active disease. Each CDR3 is given with its conserved first and last residue.

TRBJ2-1	TRBV5-4	CASSNEKRLAGGHEQFF
TRBJ2-7	TRBV7-8	CASSLLSVEQYF
TRBJ1-5	TRBV6-7	CASSYVRTANQPQHF
TRBJ2-1	TRBV30	CAWSAAGVRNEQFF
TRBJ2-1	TRBV7-6	CASSLAAGGYYNEQFF
TRBJ2-1	TRBV29-1	CSVDRAGDWREGAYNEQFF
TRBJ2-7	TRBV27	CASTPYGSGSGSYEQYF
TRBJ2-7	TRBV21-1	CAGAKLAGNSYEQYF
TRBJ2-7	TRBV14	CASSQSLARGHGEQYF
TRBJ2-1	TRBV9	CASSVREPYNEQFF
TRBJ2-1	TRBV9	CASSVGGGRGYEQFF
TRBJ2-3	TRBV7-9	CASSSGTSLLTDTQYF
TRBJ1-1	TRBV7-6	CASSPGTGGMNTEAFF
TRBJ1-3	TRBV19	CATARTRSGNTIYF
TRBJ2-7	TRBV28	CASETSGGYYEQYF
TRBJ1-1	TRBV27	CASSRTASRTEAFF
TRBJ2-1	TRBV7-2	CASSPATSGRAEQFF
TRBJ2-1	TRBV4-1	CASSTTRVSGENEQFF
TRBJ2-5	TRBV27	CASSTGQGAKETQYF
TRBJ2-4	TRBV2	CATLKEGATKNIQYF
TRBJ2-5	TRBV11-2	CASSLATGGGETQYF
TRBJ1-6	TRBV30	CAWSTPGGGPPNSPLHF
TRBJ2-5	TRBV20-1	CSASSLGLQVRTQYF
TRBJ2-1	TRBV11-3	CASSLEGQYNEQFF
TRBJ2-5	TRBV28	CASSYGLFQETQYF
TRBJ1-2	TRBV5-5	CASSPGQSEAYGYTF
TRBJ2-4	TRBV5-1	CASSLDRRDIQYF
TRBJ2-1	TRBV4-1	CASSQLGLAGGPSYNEQFF
TRBJ2-1	TRBV4-3	CASSLRRGAINEQFF
TRBJ2-1	TRBV10-3	CAISGRTGNNEQFF
TRBJ2-1	TRBV7-8	CASSSPRAGGGNEQFF
TRBJ2-1	TRBV28	CASSYTFRDTEQFF
TRBJ2-7	TRBV6-5	CASSYLPSSEQYF
TRBJ1-1	TRBV10-3	CAISESGRQGYTEAFF
TRBJ2-2	TRBV9	CASSPLGDTGELFF
TRBJ2-5	TRBV9	CASSVDPRGGRAHQETQYF
TRBJ2-7	TRBV6-2/TRBV6-3	CASSYEVAGGRSSSYEQYF
TRBJ2-3	TRBV7-2	CASSLLAGGRDTQYF
TRBJ1-2	TRBV28	CASLAGEWDYGYTF
TRBJ2-7	TRBV6-5	CASSPSGRVNEQYF
TRBJ2-4	TRBV4-1	CASSQDGTKNIQYF